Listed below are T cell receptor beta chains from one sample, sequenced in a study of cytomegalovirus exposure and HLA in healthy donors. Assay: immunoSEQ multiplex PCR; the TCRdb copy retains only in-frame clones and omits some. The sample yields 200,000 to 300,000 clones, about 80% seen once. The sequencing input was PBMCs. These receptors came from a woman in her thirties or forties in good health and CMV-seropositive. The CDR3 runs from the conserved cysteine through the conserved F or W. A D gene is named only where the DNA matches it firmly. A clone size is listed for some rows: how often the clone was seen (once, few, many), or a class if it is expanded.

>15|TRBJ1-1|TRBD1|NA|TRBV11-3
TGTGCCAGCAGCCGTCTGACAGGGCCAAACACTGAAGCTTTCTTT
CASSRLTGPNTEAFF
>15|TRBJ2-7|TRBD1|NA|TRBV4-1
TGCGCCAGCAGCAAAGACAGGGGACCCCCCTACGAGCAGTACTTC
CASSKDRGPPYEQYF
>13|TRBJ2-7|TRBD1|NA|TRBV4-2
TGTGCCAGCAGCCCGGGACAGTCCTACGAGCAGTACTTC
CASSPGQSYEQYF
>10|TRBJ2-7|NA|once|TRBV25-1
TGTGCCAGCAAGGGGAAGGAGCAGTACTTC
CASKGKEQYF
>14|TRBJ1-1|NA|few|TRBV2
TGTGCCAGCAGTGTGCGGGGTTCGGTCACTGAAGCTTTCTTT
CASSVRGSVTEAFF
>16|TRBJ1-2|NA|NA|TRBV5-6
TGTGCCAGCAGCTTGTATGCGGGGGTCGTAATGGCTGGCTACACCTTC
CASSLYAGVVMAGYTF
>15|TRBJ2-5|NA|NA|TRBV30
TGTGCCTGGAATCGGGCCCAGGGGGGCCAAGAGACCCAGTACTTC
CAWNRAQGGQETQYF
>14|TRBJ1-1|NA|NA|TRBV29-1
TGCAGCGTTTATAAAATTCAGGGAAGCACTGAAGCTTTCTTT
CSVYKIQGSTEAFF
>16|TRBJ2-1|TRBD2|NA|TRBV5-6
TGTGCCAGCAGCTCCGAGACTAGCGTCTCCTACAATGAGCAGTTCTTC
CASSSETSVSYNEQFF
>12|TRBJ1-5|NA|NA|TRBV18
TGTGCCAGCTCACCAGAGAATCAGCCCCAGCATTTT
CASSPENQPQHF
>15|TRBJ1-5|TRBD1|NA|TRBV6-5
TGTGCCAGCAGTCACAGGGGGGGGAGCAATCAGCCCCAGCATTTT
CASSHRGGSNQPQHF
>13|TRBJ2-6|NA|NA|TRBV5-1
TGCGCCAGCGGCAACTCTGGGGCCAACGTCCTGACTTTC
CASGNSGANVLTF
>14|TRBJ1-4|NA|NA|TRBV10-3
TGTGCCATCAGTGAGTCGGGGGGTAATGAAAAACTGTTTTTT
CAISESGGNEKLFF
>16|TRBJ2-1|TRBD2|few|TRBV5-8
TGTGCCAGCAGCTCCAGGGGAGCGGGAGTATACAATGAGCAGTTCTTC
CASSSRGAGVYNEQFF
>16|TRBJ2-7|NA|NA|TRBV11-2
TGTGCCAGCAGCTTAGATCACGCTGACAGCTCCTACGAGCAGTACTTC
CASSLDHADSSYEQYF
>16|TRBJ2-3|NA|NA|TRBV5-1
TGCGCCAGCAGCTTGGATGGACACCCCTCAGTGGATACGCAGTATTTT
CASSLDGHPSVDTQYF
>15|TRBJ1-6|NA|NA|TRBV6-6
TGTGCCAGCAGTCCACGGACACCTCGAGCGGGCCCCCTCCACTTT
CASSPRTPRAGPLHF
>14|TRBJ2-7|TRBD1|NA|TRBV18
TGTGCCAGCTCACCCGGGACAGTCTCCTACGAGCAGTACTTC
CASSPGTVSYEQYF
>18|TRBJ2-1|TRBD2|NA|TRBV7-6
TGTGCCAGCAGCTTAGGGACTAGCGGGAGTATCTCCTACAATGAGCAGTTCTTC
CASSLGTSGSISYNEQFF
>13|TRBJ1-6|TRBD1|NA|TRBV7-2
TGTGCCAGCAGCCTGACAGGGCCCTCACCCCTCCACTTT
CASSLTGPSPLHF
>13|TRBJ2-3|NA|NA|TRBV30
TGTGCCTGGATCATACGGGGGACAGATACGCAGTATTTT
CAWIIRGTDTQYF
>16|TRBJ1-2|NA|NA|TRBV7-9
TGTTCCAGCAGCTCGGCCCGTCAGGGGAAGGGCTATGGCTACACCTTC
CSSSSARQGKGYGYTF
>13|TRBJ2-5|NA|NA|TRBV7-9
TGTGCCAGCAGCCCCGGACTAATGGAGACCCAGTACTTC
CASSPGLMETQYF
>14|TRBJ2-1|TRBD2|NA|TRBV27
TGTGCCAGCAGGGGACTAGCGGGAAACAATGAGCAGTTCTTC
CASRGLAGNNEQFF
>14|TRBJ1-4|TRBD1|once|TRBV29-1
TGCAGCGTCGACGTGGGACAGGGGGGTGAAAAACTGTTTTTT
CSVDVGQGGEKLFF
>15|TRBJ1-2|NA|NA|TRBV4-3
TGCGCCAGCAGCCAAGAGGCCGCCCCACATTATGGCTACACCTTC
CASSQEAAPHYGYTF
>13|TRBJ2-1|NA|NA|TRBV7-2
TGTGCCAGCAGCGACGGCAGGGGATGGGTGGAGTTCTTC
CASSDGRGWVEFF
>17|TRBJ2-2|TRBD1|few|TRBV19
TGTGCCAGTAGTGCTCCTCCGGGACAGGGGAACACCGGGGAGCTGTTTTTT
CASSAPPGQGNTGELFF
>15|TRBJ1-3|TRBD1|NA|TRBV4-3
TGCGCCAGCAGCCCTACCGGGACAGCGGGAAACACCATATATTTT
CASSPTGTAGNTIYF
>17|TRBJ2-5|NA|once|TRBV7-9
TGTGCCAGCGGGTCGTCAATCAACCGACAAGTCGATGTGACCCAGTACTTC
CASGSSINRQVDVTQYF
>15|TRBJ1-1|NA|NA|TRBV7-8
TGTGCCAGCAGCCTACCGACAGGAATGAACACTGAAGCTTTCTTT
CASSLPTGMNTEAFF
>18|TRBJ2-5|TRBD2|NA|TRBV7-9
TGTGCCAGCAGCCCCGGACTAGCGGGGGCTAGTGGAGTAGAGACCCAGTACTTC
CASSPGLAGASGVETQYF
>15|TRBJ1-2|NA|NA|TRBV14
TGTGCCAGCAGCCAAGTGAGCGGCTCTAACTATGGCTACACCTTC
CASSQVSGSNYGYTF
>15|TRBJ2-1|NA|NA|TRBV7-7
TGTGCCAGCAGCTTAGTGGGGGGGCCGGGAAATGAGCAGTTCTTC
CASSLVGGPGNEQFF
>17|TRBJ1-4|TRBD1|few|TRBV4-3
TGCGCCAGCAGCCTGGGACAGGGGTTATGGACTAATGAAAAACTGTTTTTT
CASSLGQGLWTNEKLFF
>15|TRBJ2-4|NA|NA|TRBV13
TGTGCCAGCAGCCACGACCGGGATACCAAAAACATTCAGTACTTC
CASSHDRDTKNIQYF
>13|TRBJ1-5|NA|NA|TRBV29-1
TGCAGCGTTGAGGGGAGGAGGGGACAGCCCCAGCATTTT
CSVEGRRGQPQHF
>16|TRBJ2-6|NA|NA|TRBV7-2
TGTGCCAGCAGCTCTGGCACCTTGACTGGGGCCAACGTCCTGACTTTC
CASSSGTLTGANVLTF
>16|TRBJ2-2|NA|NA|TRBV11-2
TGTGCCAGCAGCTTAAAACTCGGGAGCGCACCCGGGGAGCTGTTTTTT
CASSLKLGSAPGELFF
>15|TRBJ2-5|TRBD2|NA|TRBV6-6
TGTGCCAGCAGTTACATAGCGGGGACTGGAGAGACCCAGTACTTC
CASSYIAGTGETQYF
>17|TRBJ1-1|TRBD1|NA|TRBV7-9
TGTGCCAGCAGCTCGGACAGGGGGCAGTCTGTTAACACTGAAGCTTTCTTT
CASSSDRGQSVNTEAFF
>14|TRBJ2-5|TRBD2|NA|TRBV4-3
TGCGCCAGCAGCCCCCGGGGGGGTGGGGAGACCCAGTACTTC
CASSPRGGGETQYF
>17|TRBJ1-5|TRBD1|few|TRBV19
TGTGCCAGCTCCCCTGACAGGGGCCGAGTGAGCAATCAGCCCCAGCATTTT
CASSPDRGRVSNQPQHF
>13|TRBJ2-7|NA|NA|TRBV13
TGTGCCAGCAGCTTTGGTGCGACCTACGAGCAGTACTTC
CASSFGATYEQYF